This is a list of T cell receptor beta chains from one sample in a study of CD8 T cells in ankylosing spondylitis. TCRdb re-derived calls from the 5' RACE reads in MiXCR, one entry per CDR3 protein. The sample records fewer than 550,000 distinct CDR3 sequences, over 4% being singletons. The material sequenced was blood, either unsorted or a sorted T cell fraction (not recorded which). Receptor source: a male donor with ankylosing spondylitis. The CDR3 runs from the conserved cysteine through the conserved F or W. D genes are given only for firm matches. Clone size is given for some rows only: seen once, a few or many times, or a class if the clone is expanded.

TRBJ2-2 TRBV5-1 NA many TGCGCCAGCAGCTTACAGGGAGGCGACACCGGGGAGCTGTTTTTT CASSLQGGDTGELFF
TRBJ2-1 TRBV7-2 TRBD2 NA TGTGCCAGCCTAGCGGGAGGCGACAATGAGCAGTTCTTC CASLAGGDNEQFF
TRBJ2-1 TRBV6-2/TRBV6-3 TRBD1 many TGTGCCAGCAGTTTCTGGGACAGGGGGTTCAATGAGCAGTTCTTC CASSFWDRGFNEQFF
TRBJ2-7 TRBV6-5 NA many TGTGCCAGCAGTAACCCTCTGAGGGCTACTGAGTACGAGCAGTACTTC CASSNPLRATEYEQYF
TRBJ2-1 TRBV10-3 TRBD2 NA TGTGCCATCAGCTATCCCCGGCCAACTAGCGGGGCCTACAATGAGCAGTTCTTC CAISYPRPTSGAYNEQFF
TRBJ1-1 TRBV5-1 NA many TGCGCCAGCAGCCCCACCCGCGGAAACACTGAAGCTTTCTTT CASSPTRGNTEAFF
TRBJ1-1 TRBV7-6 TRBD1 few TGTGCCAGCAGCTTAAGAGACCAGGGGGAAACTGAAGCTTTCTTT CASSLRDQGETEAFF
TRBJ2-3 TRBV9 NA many TGTGCCAGCAGCGTAGAGGGACGCGGCACAGATACGCAGTATTTT CASSVEGRGTDTQYF
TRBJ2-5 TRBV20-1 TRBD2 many TGCAGTGCTAGGGAGCGATATAGCGGGAGGCTTGAGGAGACCCAGTACTTC CSARERYSGRLEETQYF
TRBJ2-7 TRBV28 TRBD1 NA TGTGCCAGCGGTTTGCCCGGGACAGGGGCCCTCGAGCAGTACTTC CASGLPGTGALEQYF
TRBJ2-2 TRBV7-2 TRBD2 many TGTGCCAGCAGCGAAAAGTATCTAGCGGGGTACACCGGGGAGCTGTTTTTT CASSEKYLAGYTGELFF
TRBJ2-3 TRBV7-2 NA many TGTGCCAGCAGTATCTCTTACACAGATACGCAGTATTTT CASSISYTDTQYF
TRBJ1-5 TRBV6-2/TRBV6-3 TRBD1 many TGTGCCAGCAGTTCCCGACCGACAGGGAAGAATCAGCCCCAGCATTTT CASSSRPTGKNQPQHF
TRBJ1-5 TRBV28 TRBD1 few TGTGCCAGCAGTGTGGACAGGGAAGGTTACGTAAGTCAGCCCCAGCATTTT CASSVDREGYVSQPQHF
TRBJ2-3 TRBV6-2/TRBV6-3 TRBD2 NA TGTGCCAGCAGTTACACGAGCGGGGGGGCAGATACGCAGTATTTT CASSYTSGGADTQYF
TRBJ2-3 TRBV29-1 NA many TGCAGCGTTGATTATGGCACAGATACGCAGTATTTT CSVDYGTDTQYF